This T cell receptor (beta chain) was retrieved from a study of molecular identifiers for immune sequencing clone quantification. About the study: Across replicate runs, RNA obtained from about 19,000 or 110,000 naive CD8 cells was divided into five, with four undergoing sequencing. Findings and limits, study-wide: Clones carrying above 20 RNA copies accounted for over 99% of effector molecules, under 1% in naive cells.

Germline V gene data show CDR1 as GTSNPN and CDR2 as SVGIG (reference sequence). Losses at the gene ends were 8 bases for V and 0 bases for J; bases not matched to a gene: 6. The CDR3 covers 14 residues. The authors gated naive CD8 T cells as CD8+CD4-CCR7+CD45RA+ for sorting. Libraries of bulk TCR were made by previously described methods (with listed TCR primers). TCRdb processed the PCR reads anew with MiXCR; each CDR3 protein has one entry. The table lists 9,500 to 15,000 distinct CDR3 sequences, under 20% of them singletons. This clonotype is termed medium-sized. The target antigen is unknown. This rearrangement joins TRBV30 to TRBJ2-3; TRBD2 matches 9 bases. The sequence came from a human donor in good health. Some libraries in this study had Jurkat cell RNA spiked in. Sample: naive CD8+ T cells from blood, with Jurkat cell RNA spiked in. Subset specified: FACS-sorted CD8+CD4-CCR7+CD45RA+ naive T cells. The CDR3 sequence is CAGTSTSSTDTQYF. CDR3 nucleotides: TGTGCCGGGACTAGCACTTCAAGCACAGATACGCAGTATTTT.